This T cell receptor (beta chain) derives from a study of T cells in Graves' hyperthyroidism and ophthalmopathy (dated 2019 in TCRdb). Regarding the research as a whole: Peripheral blood was collected at initial diagnosis, before any treatment. A discovery cohort of approximately 100 patients, 43 with Graves' ophthalmopathy and approximately 55 with stable Graves' hyperthyroidism, was used to find distinguishing TCR V-J signatures. Prospective prediction of ophthalmopathy was tested in an independent validation cohort of fewer than 20 hyperthyroidism patients and roughly 16 patients who later progressed to ophthalmopathy. For training and testing, the approximately 92 patients in the discovery cohort were randomly divided in a 7:3 ratio. In over five Graves' hyperthyroidism patients, the study also compared T-cell repertoires from thyroid tissue with T-cell repertoires from blood. Once sampling was done, hyperthyroidism patients were given methimazole at a starting dose of 30 mg daily, whereas ophthalmopathy patients were given high-dose intravenous methylprednisolone. The paper describes TCR Vbeta CDR3 sequencing of 135 peripheral blood samples, made up of some 40 ophthalmopathy patients, some 80 hyperthyroidism patients and roughly 17 progressor patients.

Beyond this particular receptor, the publication reports: Ophthalmopathy was separated from stable hyperthyroidism by a 13 V-J signature model, with 85% to 90% sensitivity and approximately 81% specificity obtained in cross-validation and 80%/75% obtained in testing. Blood samples also contained most of the expanded thyroid clonotypes (frequency above 0.001), which suggests that blood repertoires may reflect thyroid immune responses. Sample size was not statistically predetermined, and investigators were not blinded to group allocation. During validation, the model predicted progression to ophthalmopathy a median of approximately six months ahead of onset, with almost 71% sensitivity and less than 85% specificity.

The CDR3 spans 17 residues, from the cysteine through the phenylalanine. Only the CDR3 part of the read is kept: 51 bases, read in frame from the first base. The germline V gene provides CDR1 SGHAT and CDR2 FQNNGV. At the junction V is shortened by 5 bases and J by 4 bases; bases outside the gene matches: 8. Stable Graves' hyperthyroidism was defined as no progression to ophthalmopathy during 18 months of follow-up. Hyperthyroidism patients were newly diagnosed, with disease duration under 2 months, and aged 18 to 65 years. Any patient with an uncontrolled infection, another autoimmune disease, pregnancy or lactation was excluded. Diagnoses relied on clinical symptoms, serum thyroxine and TRAb, thyroid ultrasound and orbital computed tomography. PBMCs were separated from about 10 ml of fresh peripheral blood using Ficoll-Paque density gradient centrifugation. Total RNA was extracted with Trizol reagent, and quality was checked on an Agilent 2100 Bioanalyzer.

Amplification of TCR beta CDR3 regions was carried out from RNA transcripts. The first round of RT-PCR for the TCR CDR3 was performed with the HTBI primer set and the Qiagen OneStep RT-PCR kit. Libraries were constructed in a second round of multiplex PCR, after which size selection and purification were carried out. The libraries were sequenced on an Illumina HiSeq2000 using paired-end 100 bp reads. The original pipeline was this. SOAPnuke was used to process the raw data, removing reads that contained adapters or uncalled bases, had a mean Phred below 15, or lacked an exact match to the constant primer or identifier. COPE v1.2.5 was used to merge high-quality paired reads, and clonotypes were defined as unique nucleotide sequences. Clonotypes were aligned to IMGT TRBV, TRBD and TRBJ reference segments using MiTCR v1.1. Analysis was restricted to V-J combinations with a frequency above 0.0001, which covered 98% to 99.2% of repertoires. The TCS score was defined as F50 (clonal expansion) divided by E x V (chaos), with BLOSUM62-based TCRdist calculated between CDR3 peptides within each V-J. Welch's t-statistics and random forest reduced 500 to 550 V-J features to about 12, which were used in a naive Bayes classifier (R e1071). Using fastp at Q25 and MiXCR, TCRdb reprocessed the public reads and kept productive beta chains. One record per CDR3 amino acid sequence lists the most common genes and DNA. TCRdb's processing, not the study's, gives the V and J calls here. The sample has roughly 660,000 distinct CDR3 sequences on record, around a sixth of them singletons. The top ten clones comprise about 16% of the sample.

A note on this clonotype: There is no known antigen for this receptor. Base qualities are not at hand, and no much larger clone is one base apart.

The sequencing input was blood. The rearrangement joined TRBV11-2 to TRBJ2-3; TRBD2 matches 14 bases in the middle. The clonotype originates from a man aged 50 or older with Graves' hyperthyroidism. The CDR3 protein: CASSAGLAGGGPDTQYF. The sequenced DNA is TGTGCCAGCAGCGCCGGACTAGCGGGAGGCGGCCCAGATACGCAGTATTTT.